This TCR beta chain came from a study of blood T cell repertoires in COVID-19. Across the whole study: Some COVID-19 samples were acute and others convalescent; all came from the United States, Italy and Spain.

Authors' data handling: Scientists estimated how many nucleated cells there were by amplifying reference gene primers. The table came from immunoSEQ multiplex PCR; TCRdb's copy has only in-frame clones and leaves some out. The DNA was the basis for D and trimming; V, J and clone size are from that table. The sample records more than 300,000 clones, 70% to 90% being singletons. Individuals drawn from under 30 US areas were about 18 to 90 years old. The TCR sequence derives from a man aged 25-45 years who had recovered from COVID-19. The source material was PBMCs or T cells enriched from blood (not recorded which).

CDR3 nucleotide sequence: TGTGCCAGCAGTGAATATACAGGATCAAGCACAGATACGCAGTATTTT. Protein product: CASSEYTGSSTDTQYF. V and J are TRBV25-1 and TRBJ2-3; D may be TRBD1 (5 bases). CDR1 and CDR2 from the germline V gene are MGHDK and SYGVNS. The CDR3 totals 16 residues. Trimming took 0 bases from V and 0 from J, leaving 10 bases between them.